One and the same sample provided the 21 T cell receptor beta chains below, sequenced in a study of blood T cell repertoires in COVID-19 (dated by TCRdb to 2020 to 2022). Library creation used the immunoSEQ multiplex PCR assay. The table was pulled from immuneACCESS by TCRdb, which kept in-frame rearrangements only. Such tables lose some clones; where checked, under half of the loss comes from unresolved V genes, and the rest has no known cause. The sample profile shows 250,000 to 350,000 clones; roughly 87% of them were found once. The ten largest account for about 2.3% of the sample. The sequencing sample was made of peripheral blood. Receptor source: a young man with active or convalescent COVID-19.

This chain joins TRBV7-9 and TRBJ2-7; 7 nucleotides align to TRBD1. J was trimmed by 2 bases and V by 5 bases; bases with no gene match: 9. Germline lookup yields CDR1 SEHNR and CDR2 FQNEAQ (reference sequence). This CDR3 has 15 amino acids. The CDR3 sequence: CASSLHRQGTYEQYF. Written as DNA, the CDR3 is TGTGCCAGCAGCCTGCATCGACAGGGTACCTACGAGCAGTACTTC.

The J gene is TRBJ1-3, the V gene TRBV7-9; 8 bases match TRBD1. The CDR3 totals 15 residues. Germline V gene lookup returns CDR1 SEHNR and CDR2 FQNEAQ (reference sequence). Losses at the gene ends were 5 bases for V and 6 bases for J; bases not matched to a gene: 9. Here the CDR3 reads CASSTKTGEANTIYF. For the CDR3, the DNA is TGTGCCAGCAGCACCAAGACAGGGGAGGCAAACACCATATATTTT.

V and J are TRBV25-1 and TRBJ1-5; D might be TRBD1 (5 bases). Germline CDR1 reads MGHDK; CDR2 reads SYGVNS. The CDR3 sequence is 15 residues long. V lost 6 bases to trimming and J lost 0 bases, with 12 bases between them. The CDR3 protein is CASRPAGRSNQPQHF. In DNA form, the CDR3 reads TGTGCCAGCAGGCCTGCGGGGCGTAGCAATCAGCCCCAGCATTTT.

Only a few counts were recorded for this clone. This rearrangement joins TRBV19 to TRBJ1-2; TRBD1 might be the D (5 bases). V was clipped by 7 bases and J by 7 bases, with 13 bases between them. CDR3 length equals 12 residues. Germline-derived CDR1 and CDR2 are LNHDA and SQIVND (reference sequence). The CDR3 DNA reads as TGTGCCAGTACCGACAGATCGCCTGGCTACACCTTC. Amino acids: CASTDRSPGYTF.

This clone occurred once. The V and J genes are TRBV27 and TRBJ1-1, with TRBD1 matching 7 bases. Germline-derived CDR1 and CDR2 are MNHEY and SMNVEV (reference sequence). The CDR3 consists of 14 residues. V lost 3 bases and J lost 3; bases outside the gene matches: 4. CDR3 bases: TGTGCCAGCAGTTTTCAGGGGGTTGACACTGAAGCTTTCTTT. This sequence encodes CASSFQGVDTEAFF.

This rearrangement joins TRBV6-5 to TRBJ1-6; 7 bases align to TRBD1. The CDR3 contains 14 residues. V dropped 2 bases and J dropped 11; count of bases not matched to a gene: 6. CDR1 and CDR2 (germline): MNHEY, SVGAGI. CDR3 sequence reads: CASSYAGGLPPLHF. The CDR3 DNA reads as TGTGCCAGCAGTTACGCAGGGGGACTTCCACCCCTCCACTTT.

The J gene is TRBJ2-2, the V gene TRBV3-1 (or the pseudogene TRBV3-2); 7 bases are shared with TRBD2. J gave up 1 base and V 5 bases, and 4 bases lay outside the gene matches. Germline V CDR1 and CDR2: LGHDT, YNNKEL (reference sequence). This CDR3 contains 15 residues. The CDR3 reads CASSTLAKNTGELFF. The CDR3 DNA follows: TGTGCCAGCAGCACACTAGCGAAGAACACCGGGGAGCTGTTTTTT.

A few counts support this clone. The chain couples TRBV24-1 to TRBJ2-2, with TRBD1 identical over 8 bases. Germline V gene data show CDR1 as KGHDR and CDR2 as SFDVKD. CDR3 length: 14 residues. The J segment lost 11 bases and the V segment lost 4 bases, leaving 8 bases of the junction unmatched. The CDR3 coding sequence is TGTGCCACCAGTGAGCGGACAGGGTCTCGAGAGCTGTTTTTT. It is translated as CATSERTGSRELFF.

V usage is TRBV6-5 and J usage is TRBJ1-1, with TRBD1 matching over 7 bases. Germline assignment: CDR1 MNHEY and CDR2 SVGAGI. After removal of 0 bases from V and 3 bases from J, the junction contained 4 bases not matched to a gene. The CDR3 is 15 residues long. CDR3 nucleotide sequence: TGTGCCAGCAGTTACTCGATAGGGGGCGACACTGAAGCTTTCTTT. It translates to CASSYSIGGDTEAFF.

The chain carries TRBV10-1 and TRBJ2-5; D call uncertain. V was pared by 4 bases and J by 3 bases, with 12 bases between. Per the germline V gene, CDR1 is WNHNN and CDR2 is SYGVQD (reference sequence). The CDR3 runs to 14 residues. The CDR3 DNA reads TGCGCCAGCAGTGTTGAGGCCGAGGAAGAGACCCAGTACTTC. Protein product: CASSVEAEEETQYF.

The rearrangement links TRBV2 to TRBJ1-1; 7 nucleotides agree with TRBD1. The CDR3 contains 14 residues. With V trimmed by 8 bases and J by 3 bases, 9 bases remained unmatched. Germline V gene lookup returns CDR1 SNHLY and CDR2 FYNNEI. The CDR3: CASPAQGGYTEAFF. CDR3 in DNA: TGTGCCAGCCCTGCCCAGGGGGGATACACTGAAGCTTTCTTT.

The sample holds one count of this clone. The chain has TRBV7-9 and TRBJ1-2; no definite D call. The germline V gene encodes CDR1 SEHNR and CDR2 FQNEAQ (reference sequence). Trimming removed 2 bases from V and 1 base from J, with 11 bases in between. This CDR3 spans 15 amino acids. The CDR3 sequence: CASSLSGKVNYGYTF. DNA for the CDR3: TGTGCCAGCAGCTTATCTGGCAAAGTTAACTATGGCTACACCTTC.

This clone has only one observation. The chain has TRBV12-1 and TRBJ2-7; TRBD1, the table's D call, lacks a check against the DNA. TRBV12-1 is termed a pseudogene. The CDR3 runs 16 residues. The CDR3 sequence: CASSFPWTHRPFEQYF. DNA of the CDR3: TGTGCCAGCAGCTTCCCCTGGACACATCGCCCGTTCGAGCAGTACTTC.

The chain is built from TRBV6-6 and TRBJ1-1; possibly TRBD1 for D (5 bases). The germline gives CDR1 MNHNY, CDR2 SVGAGI (reference sequence). Trimming left V 4 bases short and J 6 bases short, with 15 bases between. This CDR3 spans 14 amino acids. CDR3 in DNA: TGTGCCAGCAGTTCACTGGGCAGGGCCCCTGAAGCTTTCTTT. Translation: CASSSLGRAPEAFF.

The chain recombines TRBV11-2 with TRBJ2-5, with D possibly being TRBD2 (6 bases). CDR1 and CDR2 from the germline V gene are SGHAT and FQNNGV. The V end was cut by 1 base, the J end by 3 bases, with 15 bases between. CDR3 length: 16 residues. The CDR3 DNA reads TGTGCCAGCAGCTTAGGTTTCCCCGGGAGTGAAGAGACCCAGTACTTC. The encoded protein is CASSLGFPGSEETQYF.

The V call is TRBV3-1 (or the pseudogene TRBV3-2), the J call TRBJ2-2, with 7 bases identical to TRBD1. After removal of 6 bases from V and 2 bases from J, the junction contained 6 bases not matched to a gene. The CDR3 covers 15 residues. Germline V CDR1 and CDR2: LGHDT, YNNKEL (reference sequence). The CDR3 DNA reads TGTGCCAGCAGTCCGACAGGGTTCAACACCGGGGAGCTGTTTTTT. The encoded protein is CASSPTGFNTGELFF.

The chain is built from TRBV15 and TRBJ2-4; 9 nucleotides match TRBD1. V lost 4 bases, J lost 7 bases, and 11 bases stayed unmatched. The CDR3 extends over 16 amino acids. Germline CDR1 reads LNHNV; CDR2 reads YYDKDF (reference sequence). This CDR3 reads CATSIINRGLMNIQYF. In nucleotides, the CDR3 is TGTGCCACCAGCATAATCAACAGGGGGCTAATGAACATTCAGTACTTC.

This chain joins TRBV28 and TRBJ1-6; D gene uncertain. V dropped 4 bases and J dropped 12 bases, with 10 bases sitting between them. Germline values: CDR1 MDHEN, CDR2 SYDVKM. The CDR3 length is 12 residues. CDR3 in amino acids: CASSSVQLPLHF. The DNA of the CDR3 is TGTGCCAGCAGTTCGGTACAGCTACCCCTCCACTTT.

This sequence joins TRBV6-5 and TRBJ2-1, with 7 bases identical to TRBD2. Germline CDR1 is MNHEY and CDR2 is SVGAGI. V trimming: 0 bases; J trimming: 7 bases; junction bases outside the gene matches: 3. The length of the CDR3 is 14 residues. CDR3 residues: CASSYSLSGNEQFF. CDR3 coding DNA: TGTGCCAGCAGTTACTCCCTTAGCGGGAATGAGCAGTTCTTC.

This chain joins TRBV7-9 and TRBJ2-7, with TRBD1 matching over 9 bases. The CDR3 runs 15 residues. J lost 5 bases, V lost 5 bases, and 10 bases had no gene match. Germline-derived CDR1 and CDR2 are SEHNR and FQNEAQ (reference sequence). CDR3 amino acids: CASSPRVGQGHEQYF. For the CDR3, the DNA is TGTGCCAGCAGCCCCCGGGTGGGACAGGGACACGAGCAGTACTTC.

The chain combines TRBV5-1 with TRBJ1-3; D not resolved. Germline V lookup: CDR1 SGHRS, CDR2 YFSETQ. Trimming took 4 bases from V and 0 from J, leaving 8 bases between them. The CDR3 has 14 residues. In DNA, the CDR3 is TGCGCCAGCAGCATGGAGAGCTCTGGAAACACCATATATTTT. Protein product: CASSMESSGNTIYF.